This T cell receptor beta chain comes out of a study of tumor and adjacent non-tumor tissue in lung cancer. Study-wide context: The cohort had roughly 12 adenocarcinoma, 2 squamous cell and 1 small cell patients.

CDR1 is GTSNPN, CDR2 SVGIG, per germline (reference sequence). The CDR3 is 13 amino acids. RNA was extracted from bulk tissue without any cell sorting. Remarks on this clonotype: Sequence at one end of the junction differs from germline and may be a read error.

Three rounds of nested PCR, following a modified ARM-PCR protocol, produced the TCRbeta library. TCRdb re-derived calls from the multiplex PCR reads in MiXCR, one entry per CDR3 protein. Of 120,000 or so distinct CDR3 sequences listed, approximately 71% were seen once; the top ten hold more than 10%. Input material: lung tumor tissue. The J gene is TRBJ1-1, the V gene TRBV30; D perhaps matches TRBD1 (6 bases). This receptor was obtained from a man under 40 with non-small cell lung cancer. The chain's CDR3 is CAWSVRGAGENLF. CDR3 DNA sequence: TGTGCCTGGAGTGTACGGGGGGCCGGGGAAAATCTCTTT.